This T cell receptor beta chain was captured by sequencing in a study of cytomegalovirus exposure and HLA in healthy donors. Findings and limits, study-wide: Judged likely to be a sequencing artifact was a cluster of highly shared sequence variants.

Unmatched junction bases numbered 5, after V lost 6 bases and J lost 2 bases. The CDR3 runs 15 residues. Germline loops: CDR1 SGHTA, CDR2 FQGNSA. Comment on this clone: Its antigen is as yet unknown.

It was with 60 Vbeta and 13 Jbeta primers that the PCR ran. The method was immunoSEQ multiplex PCR; TCRdb's version includes in-frame clones alone and lacks a portion of them. Of around 87,000 clones in the sample, over 70% were seen once. Sequences were obtained from PBMCs. This clonotype originated in a man in his forties or fifties in good health and CMV-seronegative. The V call is TRBV7-2, the J call TRBJ1-3; TRBD1 matches at 9 bases. CDR3 loop: CASRNTGGAGNTIYF. The CDR3 nucleotides read TGTGCCAGCAGAAATACAGGGGGCGCTGGAAACACCATATATTTT.